The 13 T cell receptor beta chains reported below all come from one sample, sequenced in a study of T cells expressing NK-cell markers. One entry per CDR3 protein, without DNA, is what TCRdb gives after re-calling the 5' RACE reads. This table holds 300,000 to 450,000 distinct CDR3 sequences. The source material was blood T cells: a sorted CD56 or NKG2C T cell subset, CD4+ or CD8+ T cells, or bulk PBMC T cells (not recorded which). All receptors come from a man aged 18-69 years in good health.

V gene TRBV12-5 combines with J gene TRBJ2-1; lacking DNA, the TRBD1 call made by TCRdb goes unchecked. The germline gives CDR1 LGHNT, CDR2 FRNRAP. The CDR3 has 13 residues. The CDR3 protein is CASDPGSGNEQFF. Supplemented by reference TRBV12-5 and TRBJ2-1, the full variable domain reads DARVTQTPRHKVTEMGQEVTMRCQPILGHNTVFWYRQTMMQGLELLAYFRNRAPLDDSGMPKDRFSAEMPDATLATLKIQPSEPRDSAVYFCASDPGSGNEQFFGPGTRLTVL.

V gene TRBV20-1 combines with J gene TRBJ2-5; TCRdb returns TRBD1, unconfirmable since there is no DNA. The germline gives CDR1 DFQATT, CDR2 SNEGSKA (reference sequence). This CDR3 has 14 amino acids. The CDR3 reads CSASEGAQLETQYF.

The chain's CDR3 is CASSPFSGSSTDTQYF. The chain employs TRBV5-1 and TRBJ2-3; TCRdb returns TRBD2, unconfirmable since there is no DNA. Germline CDR1 reads SGHRS; CDR2 reads YFSETQ. The CDR3 is 16 amino acids.

The chain combines TRBV7-2 with TRBJ2-3; without DNA, the TCRdb call of TRBD1 cannot be checked. This CDR3 has 16 amino acids. The V gene's germline CDR1 is SGHTA and CDR2 FQGNSA. CDR3 sequence reads: CASSSMSGATTDTQYF.

The chain carries TRBV7-2 and TRBJ2-7; the D call from TCRdb, TRBD1, cannot be confirmed without DNA. The CDR3 loop spans 14 amino acids. Per the germline V gene, CDR1 is SGHTA and CDR2 is FQGNSA. The CDR3 loop reads CASSPARDIYEQYF.

The V call is TRBV20-1, the J call TRBJ2-7; no DNA is available, so the TRBD1 call from TCRdb remains unchecked. Germline V CDR1 and CDR2: DFQATT, SNEGSKA (reference sequence). There are 13 residues in the CDR3. The CDR3 is CSARKAGSYEQYF.

V usage is TRBV20-1 and J usage is TRBJ2-7; absent DNA, TCRdb's TRBD1 call cannot be checked. The CDR3 is 14 amino acids. Germline V gene sequence: CDR1 DFQATT, CDR2 SNEGSKA (reference sequence). Here the CDR3 reads CSCLLGRGDYEQYF.

The chain is built from TRBV2 and TRBJ2-1; the TRBD1 assignment by TCRdb is unverifiable without DNA. CDR3 length equals 13 residues. Germline V gene lookup returns CDR1 SNHLY and CDR2 FYNNEI. The CDR3 protein is CASSSHRGIEQFF.

The chain carries TRBV5-1 and TRBJ2-3; as DNA is missing, the TRBD2 call by TCRdb cannot be tested. CDR3 size: 14 residues. Germline assignment: CDR1 SGHRS and CDR2 YFSETQ. CDR3: CASRPGLQADTQYF.

Here the CDR3 reads CASSLGSYGEAFF. V is TRBV11-2 and J is TRBJ1-1. The CDR3 has 13 amino acids. The germline CDR1 and CDR2 sequences are SGHAT and FQNNGV.

This rearrangement joins TRBV5-4 to TRBJ2-3. This CDR3 region has 14 residues. CDR1 and CDR2 from the germline V gene are SGHNT and YYREEE (reference sequence). The CDR3 reads CASSFRLVTDTQYF.

The V call is TRBV5-4, the J call TRBJ2-3; TCRdb's D call, TRBD2, is unchecked because there is no DNA. The CDR3 consists of 15 residues. Germline CDR1 SGHNT, CDR2 YYREEE (reference sequence). This CDR3 reads CASSFRVGSTDTQYF.

This rearrangement joins TRBV27 to TRBJ2-3; the TRBD1 assignment by TCRdb is unverifiable without DNA. The CDR3 is 14 amino acids. CDR1 is MNHEY, CDR2 SMNVEV, per germline (reference sequence). CDR3 sequence: CASRGTVSTDTQYF.